This TCR beta chain derives from a study of T-cell memory formation after mild COVID-19 (dated by TCRdb to about 2021). About the full investigation: Most TCR sequence clusters were specific to one of the two donors. Longitudinal TCRalpha and TCRbeta repertoire sequencing tracked T-cell clones expanding and contracting after mild COVID-19 in a couple of donors. The cohort comprised two young, previously healthy adult volunteers, one female and one male.

Measured from the cysteine to the valine, the CDR3 is 14 residues long. CDR3 DNA only is kept here, 42 bases in frame from base 1. The germline V gene yields SGHTA for CDR1 and FQGNSA for CDR2. For this chain, trimming is 5 bases at the V end and 6 bases at the J end, and the number of junction bases without a gene match is 9. The table lists this clonotype with a few counts. The specificity of this receptor is unknown. The record has no base qualities; no much larger clone is one base away. Overall study results and their limits: Contracting CD4+ clones were found mainly in CM and EM memory subsets, while CD8+ clones were enriched in EMRA. From day 15 to 85, contracting clones showed balanced CD4/CD8 phenotypes, whereas a second wave of clones that expanded from day 15 to 37 leaned towards CD4+. Some responding clones were detected in pre-infection memory, suggesting pre-existing cross-reactive memory T cells joined the SARS-CoV-2 response. The study covered only a couple of mild cases, and larger cohorts including severe cases with pre-infection samples were considered necessary. Whether the second-wave clones peaking on day 37 were SARS-CoV-2 specific was not confirmed.

PBMCs were isolated by Ficoll-Paque density gradient centrifugation. The sequencer listed for this sample is Illumina NovaSeq 6000. TCRalpha and TCRbeta cDNA libraries were built by 5'RACE with constant-segment primers, adding sample barcodes and unique molecular identifiers. Trizol reagent was used to extract RNA from every sample. Libraries were amplified in two PCR steps, with a second sample barcode and Illumina TruSeq adapters added in the second step. Sequencing of libraries was performed on an Illumina NovaSeq with 2 x 150 bp paired-end reads. From the authors' description of their analysis: Reads were demultiplexed and collapsed into UMI-guided consensus sequences with migec v1.2.7. With mixcr v2.1.11, UMI consensuses were aligned to TRA and TRB V and J templates and assembled into clonotypes. Clonotypes were classified as expanded or contracted when called significant by both edgeR and NoisET, with noise models trained on biological replicates. For edgeR calls, the cutoffs were a false discovery rate-adjusted p below 0.01 and a log2 fold-change threshold of 1. As an exploratory analysis of dynamics, max-normalized trajectories of the 1000 most abundant clonotypes were examined by PCA with hierarchical clustering. Each responding clone was given a CD4 or CD8 phenotype based on the CD4+ and CD8+ repertoires, which had been sequenced separately. The public reads were reprocessed in TCRdb via fastp at Q25 and MiXCR, keeping in-frame beta chains. Rows matching on CDR3 protein sequence are summarized as one entry with the most common DNA and genes. TCRdb, not the original authors, processed these V and J calls. For this sample the table gives fewer than 200,000 distinct CDR3 sequences, of which less than 20% were detected only once. The top ten clonotypes cover 3.5% to 5% of the sample.

The chain is assembled from TRBV7-2 and TRBJ2-7; 8 bases in the middle match TRBD1. This receptor was identified in a man aged 18-30 years who had mild COVID-19 (a few samples of this study predate the infection). The sample titles of this study are shuffled in the database, so cell type and time point are left out; the donor was told from shared clones. Sequencing used PBMCs or a T cell subset sorted from them (not recorded which). The bases are TGTGCCAGCAGCCGGGACAGGTTCCTCGGCGAGCAGTACGTC. Its coded protein is CASSRDRFLGEQYV.